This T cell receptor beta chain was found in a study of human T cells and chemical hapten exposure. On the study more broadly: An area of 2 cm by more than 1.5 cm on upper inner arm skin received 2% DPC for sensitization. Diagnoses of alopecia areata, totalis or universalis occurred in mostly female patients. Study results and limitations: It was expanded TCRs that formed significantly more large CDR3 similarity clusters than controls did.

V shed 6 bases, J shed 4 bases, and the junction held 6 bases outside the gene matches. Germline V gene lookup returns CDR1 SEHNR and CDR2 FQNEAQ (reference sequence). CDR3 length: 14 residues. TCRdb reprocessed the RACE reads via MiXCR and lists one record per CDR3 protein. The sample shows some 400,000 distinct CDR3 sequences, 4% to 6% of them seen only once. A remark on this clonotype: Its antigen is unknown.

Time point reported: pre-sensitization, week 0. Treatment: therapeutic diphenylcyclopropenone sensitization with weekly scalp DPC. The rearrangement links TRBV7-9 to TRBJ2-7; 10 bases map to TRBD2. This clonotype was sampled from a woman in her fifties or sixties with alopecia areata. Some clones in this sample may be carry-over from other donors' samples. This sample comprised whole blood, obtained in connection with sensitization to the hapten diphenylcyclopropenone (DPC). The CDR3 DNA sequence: TGTGCCAGCAGTCGTCTAGCGGGAGAGTACGAGCAGTACTTC. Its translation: CASSRLAGEYEQYF.